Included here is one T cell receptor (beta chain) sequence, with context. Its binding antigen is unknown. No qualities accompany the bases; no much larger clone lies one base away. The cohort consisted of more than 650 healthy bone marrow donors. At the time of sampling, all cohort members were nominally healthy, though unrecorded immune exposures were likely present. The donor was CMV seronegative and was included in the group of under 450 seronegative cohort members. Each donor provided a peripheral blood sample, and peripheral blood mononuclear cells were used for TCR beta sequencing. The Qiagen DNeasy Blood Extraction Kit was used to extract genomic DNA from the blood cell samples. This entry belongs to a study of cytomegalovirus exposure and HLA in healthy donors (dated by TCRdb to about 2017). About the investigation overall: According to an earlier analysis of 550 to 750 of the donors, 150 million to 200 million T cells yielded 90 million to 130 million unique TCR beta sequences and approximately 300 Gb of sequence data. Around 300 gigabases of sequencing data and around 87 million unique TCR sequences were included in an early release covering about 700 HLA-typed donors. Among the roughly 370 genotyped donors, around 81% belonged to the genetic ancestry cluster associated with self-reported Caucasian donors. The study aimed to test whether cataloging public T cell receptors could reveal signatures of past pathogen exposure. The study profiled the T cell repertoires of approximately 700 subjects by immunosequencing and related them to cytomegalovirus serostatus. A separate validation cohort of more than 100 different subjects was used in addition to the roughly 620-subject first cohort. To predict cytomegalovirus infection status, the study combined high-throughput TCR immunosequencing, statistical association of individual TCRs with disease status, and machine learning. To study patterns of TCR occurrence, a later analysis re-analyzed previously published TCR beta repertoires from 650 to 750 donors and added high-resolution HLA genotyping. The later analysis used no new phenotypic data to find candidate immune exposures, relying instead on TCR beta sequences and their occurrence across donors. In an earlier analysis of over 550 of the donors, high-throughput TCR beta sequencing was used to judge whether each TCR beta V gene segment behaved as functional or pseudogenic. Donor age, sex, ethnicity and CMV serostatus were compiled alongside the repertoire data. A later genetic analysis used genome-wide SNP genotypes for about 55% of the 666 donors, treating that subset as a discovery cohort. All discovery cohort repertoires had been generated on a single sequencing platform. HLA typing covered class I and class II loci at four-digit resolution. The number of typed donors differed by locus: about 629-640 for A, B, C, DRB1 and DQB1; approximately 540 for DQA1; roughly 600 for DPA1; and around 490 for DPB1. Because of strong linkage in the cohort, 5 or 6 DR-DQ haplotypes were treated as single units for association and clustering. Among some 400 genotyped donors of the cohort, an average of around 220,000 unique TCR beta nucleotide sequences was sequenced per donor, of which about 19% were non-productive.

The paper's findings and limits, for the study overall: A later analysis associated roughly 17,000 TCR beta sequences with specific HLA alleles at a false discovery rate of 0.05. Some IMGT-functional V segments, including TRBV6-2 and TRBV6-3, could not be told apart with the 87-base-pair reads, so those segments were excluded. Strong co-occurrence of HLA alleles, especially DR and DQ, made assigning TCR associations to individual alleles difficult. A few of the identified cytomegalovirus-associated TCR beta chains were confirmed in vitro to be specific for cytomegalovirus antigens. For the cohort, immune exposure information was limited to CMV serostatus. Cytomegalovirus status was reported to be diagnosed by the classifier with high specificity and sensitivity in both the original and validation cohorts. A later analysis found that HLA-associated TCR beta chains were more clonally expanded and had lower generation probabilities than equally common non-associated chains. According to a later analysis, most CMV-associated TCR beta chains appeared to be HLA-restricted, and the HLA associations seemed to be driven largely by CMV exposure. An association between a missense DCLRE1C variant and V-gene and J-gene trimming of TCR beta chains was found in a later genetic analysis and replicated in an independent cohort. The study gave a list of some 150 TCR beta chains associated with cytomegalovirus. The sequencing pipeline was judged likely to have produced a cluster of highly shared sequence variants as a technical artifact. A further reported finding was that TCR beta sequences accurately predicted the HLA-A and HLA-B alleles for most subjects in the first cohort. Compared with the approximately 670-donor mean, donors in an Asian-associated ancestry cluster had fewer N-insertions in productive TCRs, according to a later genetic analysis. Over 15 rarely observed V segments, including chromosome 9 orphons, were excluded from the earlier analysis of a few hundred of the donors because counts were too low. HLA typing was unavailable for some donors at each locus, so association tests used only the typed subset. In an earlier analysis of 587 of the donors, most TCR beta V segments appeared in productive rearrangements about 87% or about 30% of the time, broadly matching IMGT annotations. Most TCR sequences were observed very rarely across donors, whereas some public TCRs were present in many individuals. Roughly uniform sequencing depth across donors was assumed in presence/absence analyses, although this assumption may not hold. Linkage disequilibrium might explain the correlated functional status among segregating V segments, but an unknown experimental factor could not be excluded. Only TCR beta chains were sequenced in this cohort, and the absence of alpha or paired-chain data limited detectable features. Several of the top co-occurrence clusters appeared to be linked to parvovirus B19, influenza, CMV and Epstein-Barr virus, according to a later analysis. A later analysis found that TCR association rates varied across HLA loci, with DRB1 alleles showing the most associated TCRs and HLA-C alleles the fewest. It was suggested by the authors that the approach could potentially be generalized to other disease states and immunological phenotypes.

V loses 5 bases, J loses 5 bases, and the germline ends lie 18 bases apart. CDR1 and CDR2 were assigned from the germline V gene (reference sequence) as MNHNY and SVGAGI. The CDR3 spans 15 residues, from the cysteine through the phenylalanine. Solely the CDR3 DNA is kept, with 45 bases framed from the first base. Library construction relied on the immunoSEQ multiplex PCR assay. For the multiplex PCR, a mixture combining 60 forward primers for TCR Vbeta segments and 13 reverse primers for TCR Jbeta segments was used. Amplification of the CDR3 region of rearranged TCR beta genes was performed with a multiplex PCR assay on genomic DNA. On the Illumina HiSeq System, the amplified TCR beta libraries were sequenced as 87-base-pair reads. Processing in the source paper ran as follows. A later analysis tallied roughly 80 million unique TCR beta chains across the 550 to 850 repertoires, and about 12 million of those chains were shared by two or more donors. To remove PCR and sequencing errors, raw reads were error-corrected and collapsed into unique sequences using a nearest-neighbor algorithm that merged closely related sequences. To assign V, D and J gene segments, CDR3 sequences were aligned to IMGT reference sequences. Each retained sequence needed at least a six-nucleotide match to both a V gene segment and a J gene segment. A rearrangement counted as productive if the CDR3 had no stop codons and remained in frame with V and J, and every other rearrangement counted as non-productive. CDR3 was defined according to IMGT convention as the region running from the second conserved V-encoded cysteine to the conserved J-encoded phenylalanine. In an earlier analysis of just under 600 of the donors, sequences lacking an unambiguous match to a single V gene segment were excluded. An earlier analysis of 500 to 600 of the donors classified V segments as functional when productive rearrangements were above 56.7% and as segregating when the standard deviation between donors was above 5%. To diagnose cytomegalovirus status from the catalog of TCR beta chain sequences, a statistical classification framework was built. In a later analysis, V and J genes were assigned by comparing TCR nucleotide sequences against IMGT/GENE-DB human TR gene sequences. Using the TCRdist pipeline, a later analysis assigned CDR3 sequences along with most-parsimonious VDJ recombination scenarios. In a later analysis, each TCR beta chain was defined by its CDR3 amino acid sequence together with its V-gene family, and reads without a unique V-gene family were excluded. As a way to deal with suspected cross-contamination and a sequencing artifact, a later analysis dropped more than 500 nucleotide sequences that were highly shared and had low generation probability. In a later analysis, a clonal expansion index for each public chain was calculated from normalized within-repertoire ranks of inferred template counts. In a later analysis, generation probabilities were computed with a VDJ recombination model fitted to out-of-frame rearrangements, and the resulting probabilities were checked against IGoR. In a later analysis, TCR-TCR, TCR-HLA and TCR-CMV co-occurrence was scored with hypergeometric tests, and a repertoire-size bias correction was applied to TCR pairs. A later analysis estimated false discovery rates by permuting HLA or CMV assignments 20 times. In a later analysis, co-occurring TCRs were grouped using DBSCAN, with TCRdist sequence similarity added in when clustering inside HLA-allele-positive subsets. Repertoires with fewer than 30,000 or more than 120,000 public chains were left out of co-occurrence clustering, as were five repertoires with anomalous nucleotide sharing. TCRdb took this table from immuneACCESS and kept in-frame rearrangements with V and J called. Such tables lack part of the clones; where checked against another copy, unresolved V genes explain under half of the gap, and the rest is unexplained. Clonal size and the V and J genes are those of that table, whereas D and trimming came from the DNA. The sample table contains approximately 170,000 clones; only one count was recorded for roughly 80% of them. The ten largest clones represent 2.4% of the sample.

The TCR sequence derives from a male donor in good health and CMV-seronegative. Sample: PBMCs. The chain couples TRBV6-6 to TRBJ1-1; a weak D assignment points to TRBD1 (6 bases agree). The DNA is TGTGCCAGCAGTGGGGGGGGCAATTCGGGGACTGAAGCTTTCTTT. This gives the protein CASSGGGNSGTEAFF.